The clone carrying this T cell receptor (beta chain) came up once. The data are from a study of control samples from healthy donors and cancer patients. Repertoires were generated with immunoSEQ multiplex PCR, while TCRdb's copy carries only in-frame clones and drops some. The sample lists fewer than 90,000 clones; approximately 90% were seen once. The CDR3 loop spans 13 amino acids. The germline CDR1 and CDR2 sequences are SNHLY and FYNNEI. V was pared by 11 bases and J by 3 bases, with 9 bases of the junction left unmatched. This chain joins TRBV2 and TRBJ2-7; the match to TRBD1 covers 8 bases. The clonotype was recovered from a woman in her 50s in good health. Material: blood. CDR3 region: CASQTGGGYEQYF. The CDR3 bases are TGTGCCTCCCAAACAGGGGGTGGCTACGAGCAGTACTTC.